These 23 T cell receptor beta chains came from one sample sequenced in a study of T cells expressing NK-cell markers. Following a re-call of the 5' RACE reads, TCRdb has one entry per CDR3 protein and lacks DNA. The table lists roughly 380,000 distinct CDR3 sequences. Sequenced sample: blood T cells: a sorted CD56 or NKG2C T cell subset, CD4+ or CD8+ T cells, or bulk PBMC T cells (not recorded which). Every receptor here comes from a man between 18 and 69 years old in good health.

The rearrangement joins TRBV3-1 to TRBJ1-6. This CDR3 contains 16 residues. Germline V lookup: CDR1 LGHDT, CDR2 YNNKEL (reference sequence). This CDR3 is CASSQGYPTRSSPLHF.

The CDR3 sequence is CASSSLTNTGELFF. The rearrangement joins TRBV7-3 to TRBJ2-2. The CDR3 is 14 amino acids. Per the germline V gene, CDR1 is SGHTA and CDR2 is FQGTGA.

This chain uses TRBV18 with TRBJ2-5; TCRdb designates TRBD2, a call that cannot be tested without DNA. The germline V gene encodes CDR1 KGHSH and CDR2 LQKENI. The CDR3 contains 15 residues. CDR3 loop: CASSPRYGGTETQYF. Full variable domain (rest looked up from reference TRBV18 and TRBJ2-5): NAGVMQNPRHLVRRRGQEARLRCSPMKGHSHVYWYRQLPEEGLKFMVYLQKENIIDESGMPKERFSAEFPKEGPSILRIQQVVRGDSAAYFCASSPRYGGTETQYFGPGTRLLVL.

This chain connects TRBV9 to TRBJ2-2; TCRdb picks TRBD1, but there is no DNA to check that call. The germline V gene encodes CDR1 SGDLS and CDR2 YYNGEE. CDR3 length: 15 residues. CDR3 region: CASSVTGKNTGELFF. Based on the CDR3 plus reference TRBV9 and TRBJ2-2, the full variable domain is DSGVTQTPKHLITATGQRVTLRCSPRSGDLSVYWYQQSLDQGLQFLIQYYNGEERAKGNILERFSAQQFPDLHSELNLSSLELGDSALYFCASSVTGKNTGELFFGEGSRLTVL.

This chain uses TRBV7-2 with TRBJ2-2; with no DNA, the TCRdb D assignment of TRBD2 cannot be verified. This CDR3 has 17 amino acids. CDR1 is SGHTA and CDR2 is FQGNSA in the germline V gene. CDR3 sequence reads: CASSSLKVAGRTGELFF.

The chain links TRBV12-3 or TRBV12-4 to TRBJ1-6. The CDR3 contains 14 residues. The CDR3 loop is CASSLVGPNSPLHF.

V and J are TRBV29-1 and TRBJ2-2; TCRdb designates TRBD1, a call that cannot be tested without DNA. Germline V gene sequence: CDR1 SQVTM, CDR2 ANQGSEA. This CDR3 has 14 residues. CDR3 region: CSAARTVNTGELFF.

The V call is TRBV20-1, the J call TRBJ1-3; TCRdb names TRBD1, which stays unverified in the absence of DNA. Germline V lookup: CDR1 DFQATT, CDR2 SNEGSKA (reference sequence). This CDR3 is 18 amino acids long. CDR3 amino acids: CSARRGDLPTRSGNTIYF.

The chain employs TRBV2 and TRBJ2-2; TCRdb gives TRBD1 as the D gene, but with no DNA this cannot be confirmed. This CDR3 comprises 17 residues. The germline V gene has CDR1 SNHLY and CDR2 FYNNEI. CDR3 residues: CASSEAGKRGGTGELFF.

The V call is TRBV19, the J call TRBJ2-5. The CDR3 spans 14 residues. Per germline, CDR1 LNHDA and CDR2 SQIVND (reference sequence). CDR3 loop: CASSISRRRETQYF.

The chain employs TRBV12-3 or TRBV12-4 and TRBJ2-6. This CDR3 spans 14 amino acids. The CDR3 loop is CASSSRSGANVLTF.

The V call is TRBV27, the J call TRBJ1-6. Per germline, CDR1 MNHEY and CDR2 SMNVEV (reference sequence). The CDR3 totals 19 residues. CDR3 region: CASSLSGGLTVSYNSPLHF.

The rearrangement uses TRBV6-1 and TRBJ2-6; TCRdb's D call, TRBD2, is unchecked because there is no DNA. CDR1 and CDR2 from the germline V gene are MNHNS and SASEGT. The CDR3 is made up of 16 amino acids. The CDR3 reads CASMRGGGTGANVLTF.

This rearrangement joins TRBV5-1 to TRBJ1-2; TCRdb selects TRBD1, and the lack of DNA leaves this call unchecked. CDR1 and CDR2 (germline): SGHRS, YFSETQ. This CDR3 contains 13 residues. The CDR3 loop is CASSPEQGVGYTF.

J is TRBJ2-2 and V is TRBV15. In germline, CDR1 is LNHNV, CDR2 YYDKDF (reference sequence). The CDR3 consists of 14 residues. CDR3 loop: CATSRNRNTGELFF.

The chain has TRBV7-2 and TRBJ2-5; the TCRdb D gene call, TRBD2, has no DNA to confirm it. Germline V gene sequence: CDR1 SGHTA, CDR2 FQGNSA. The CDR3 extends over 15 amino acids. The CDR3 is CASSPTEGPQETQYF.

V gene TRBV4-1 combines with J gene TRBJ1-1; TCRdb returns TRBD1, unconfirmable since there is no DNA. The CDR3 spans 17 residues. Looked up from germline, CDR1 is MGHRA and CDR2 is YSYEKL. The CDR3 loop reads CASSQDPAQGAGTEAFF.

This CDR3 is CASSPRKTSGGAYEQYF. The chain couples TRBV6-1 to TRBJ2-7; the D call from TCRdb, TRBD2, cannot be confirmed without DNA. In germline, CDR1 is MNHNS, CDR2 SASEGT. There are 17 residues in the CDR3.

The V call is TRBV28, the J call TRBJ1-5; absent DNA, TCRdb's TRBD1 call cannot be checked. Germline CDR1 reads MDHEN; CDR2 reads SYDVKM. The CDR3 has 14 residues. The CDR3 reads CASHRPHPGQPQHF.

The rearrangement links TRBV27 to TRBJ2-3. Germline V CDR1 and CDR2: MNHEY, SMNVEV (reference sequence). The CDR3 is 14 residues long. The CDR3 is CASSLLQSRDTQYF.

This chain joins TRBV7-8 and TRBJ1-1. The CDR3 sequence is 15 residues long. CDR1 and CDR2 (germline): SGHVS, FQNEAQ. This chain's CDR3 is CASSLEVRRDTEAFF.

Here the CDR3 reads CASSEALRSGTQYF. The V gene is TRBV2, the J gene TRBJ2-5. The CDR3 has 14 amino acids. Per germline, CDR1 SNHLY and CDR2 FYNNEI.

The V and J genes are TRBV11-2 and TRBJ2-5; the D gene TCRdb calls, TRBD1, cannot be checked with no DNA. Germline V gene lookup returns CDR1 SGHAT and CDR2 FQNNGV. CDR3 size: 16 residues. CDR3 in amino acids: CASSLSRDRGVETQYF.